The 21 T cell receptor beta chains presented below share a single source sample, sequenced in a study of T cells in Graves' hyperthyroidism and ophthalmopathy. It was RNA transcripts that yielded the amplified TCR beta CDR3 regions. The study used the HTBI primer set for a first-round RT-PCR of the TCR CDR3. TCRdb analysed the multiplex PCR reads with MiXCR anew, one entry per CDR3 protein. Of over 200,000 distinct CDR3 sequences listed, roughly 15% are singletons. Material: blood. The source is a woman aged 40 to 49 with Graves' hyperthyroidism that later progressed to Graves' ophthalmopathy.

This clonotype occurred many times. The rearrangement uses TRBV11-2 and TRBJ2-1; D unresolved. Per germline, CDR1 SGHAT and CDR2 FQNNGV. This CDR3 comprises 12 residues. V was shortened by 0 bases and J by 8 bases, with 5 bases between the two germline ends. The CDR3 here is CASSLDFHEQFF. In DNA, the CDR3 is TGTGCCAGCAGCTTAGATTTCCATGAGCAGTTCTTC.

This clonotype has more than one count but fewer than ten. The chain carries TRBV2 and TRBJ1-2; tentatively, D is TRBD1 (5 bases). The length of the CDR3 is 12 residues. Per the germline V gene, CDR1 is SNHLY and CDR2 is FYNNEI. Trimming took 5 bases from V and 8 from J, leaving 12 bases between them. CDR3 protein: CASSIDRRGYTF. CDR3 sequence (DNA): TGTGCCAGCAGTATAGACAGACGCGGCTACACCTTC.

CDR3 protein: CASSLGGGGNTEAFF. DNA of the CDR3: TGCGCCAGCAGCCTCGGGGGGGGCGGGAACACTGAAGCTTTCTTT. The chain joins TRBV5-1 to TRBJ1-1, with D possibly TRBD1 on 6 matching bases. The germline CDR1 and CDR2 sequences are SGHRS and YFSETQ. CDR3 length: 15 residues. The V end lost 4 bases, the J end lost 1 base, and 14 bases lay between the germline ends.

In its sample, this clonotype was seen a few times. A read error is possible here, since a much larger clone lies one base away. The chain joins TRBV12-3 or TRBV12-4 to TRBJ1-5; 8 bases are a match to TRBD1. The CDR3 loop spans 14 amino acids. The V segment lost 6 bases and the J segment 3 bases; nucleotides outside the gene matches: 4. The CDR3 sequence: CASRRQGLNQPQHF. The DNA for the CDR3 is TGTGCCAGCAGGCGACAGGGGCTCAATCAGCCCCAGCATTTT.

This clonotype has ten or more counts. The chain employs TRBV10-3 and TRBJ2-2; a weak D match, TRBD1 (6 bases). Germline lookup yields CDR1 ENHRY and CDR2 SYGVKD. The V and J ends lost 10 bases and 1 base respectively, with 16 bases between them. This CDR3 has 15 residues. CDR3 protein: CATARLDRNTGELFF. CDR3 DNA: TGTGCCACCGCACGACTGGACAGGAACACCGGGGAGCTGTTTTTT.

Comments on this clonotype: The DNA is omitted, as the CDR3 cannot be located on it reliably, and the CDR3 follows TCRdb's listing. The J gene is TRBJ2-7, the V gene TRBV19; whether TRBD2, the table's D call, matches the DNA was not checked. Germline lookup yields CDR1 LNHDA and CDR2 SQIVND (reference sequence). The CDR3 spans 21 amino acids, including both terminal residues. Here the CDR3 reads CASSGSLAGNEQFFGPGEQYF.

This clonotype occurred a few times. V gene TRBV9 combines with J gene TRBJ2-1; D may match TRBD1 or TRBD2 (6 bases each). V dropped 1 base and J dropped 9 bases, with 14 bases sitting between them. Germline-derived CDR1 and CDR2 are SGDLS and YYNGEE. The CDR3 loop spans 14 amino acids. CDR3 protein: CASSVFMGGGEQFF. In nucleotides, the CDR3 is TGTGCCAGCAGCGTATTTATGGGGGGCGGTGAGCAGTTCTTC.

This clonotype was observed many times. V gene TRBV28 combines with J gene TRBJ2-4; 7 bases match TRBD1. CDR1 MDHEN and CDR2 SYDVKM come from the germline V gene. The CDR3 spans 16 residues. Trimming removed 5 bases from V and 0 bases from J; junction bases left unmatched: 7. CDR3 coding DNA: TGTGCCAGCAGTCCACCGGGACAGTTAGCCAAAAACATTCAGTACTTC. Amino acids: CASSPPGQLAKNIQYF. Complete variable domain (other parts from reference TRBV28 and TRBJ2-4): DVKVTQSSRYLVKRTGEKVFLECVQDMDHENMFWYRQDPGLGLRLIYFSYDVKMKEKGDIPEGYSVSREKKERFSLILESASTNQTSMYLCASSPPGQLAKNIQYFGAGTRLSVL.

This clonotype was found many times. This chain connects TRBV7-2 to TRBJ1-2, with a tentative D call TRBD1 (6 bases). Germline CDR1 is SGHTA and CDR2 is FQGNSA. CDR3 length equals 15 residues. V lost 2 bases to trimming and J lost 7 bases, with 17 bases between them. This CDR3 is CASSLRSGEEGGYTF. CDR3 DNA sequence: TGTGCCAGCAGCTTAAGGTCAGGGGAGGAAGGTGGCTACACCTTC.

This CDR3 is CASSLGGQGARDEQYF. CDR3 nucleotide sequence: TGTGCCAGCAGCTTAGGTGGACAGGGGGCGCGCGACGAGCAGTACTTC. The chain has TRBV7-2 and TRBJ2-7; TRBD1 agrees at 11 bases. Trimming removed 1 base from V and 5 bases from J; junction bases left unmatched: 7. Germline values: CDR1 SGHTA, CDR2 FQGNSA. The CDR3 extends over 16 amino acids.

This clonotype showed up many times. The chain is built from TRBV11-2 and TRBJ2-7; weak D call: TRBD1 (6 bases). Germline V gene lookup returns CDR1 SGHAT and CDR2 FQNNGV. This CDR3 comprises 14 residues. V lost 4 bases, J lost 6 bases, and 16 bases lay in between. The CDR3 coding sequence is TGTGCCAGCAGCTCCCTTACAGGGTTCGCCGAGCAGTACTTC. This translates into CASSSLTGFAEQYF.

This clonotype has only a few counts. This rearrangement joins TRBV4-2 to TRBJ1-4; D is ambiguous. The germline V gene has CDR1 LGHNA and CDR2 YNFKEQ. The CDR3 runs to 15 residues. The V end lost 1 base, the J end lost 6 bases, and 12 bases lay between the germline ends. The CDR3 loop reads CASSQAAHQDEKLFF. Written as DNA, the CDR3 is TGTGCCAGCAGCCAAGCAGCACACCAGGATGAAAAACTGTTTTTT.

The V gene is TRBV4-1, the J gene TRBJ2-7, with 7 bases identical to TRBD2. Germline CDR1 is MGHRA and CDR2 is YSYEKL. The CDR3 contains 18 residues. The V and J ends lost 4 bases and 0 bases, in that order; junction bases with no gene match: 15. The CDR3 nucleotides are TGCGCCAGCAGCCGAACCCCCGGGTCGAGCGGGGCCTCCTACGAGCAGTACTTC. Translating it yields CASSRTPGSSGASYEQYF.

Many counts were recorded for this clonotype. The chain joins TRBV28 to TRBJ1-6; 7 bases align to TRBD1. The junction had 11 bases not matched to a gene; V was cut back by 6 bases and J by 0 bases. This CDR3 region has 18 residues. Germline CDR1 and CDR2: MDHEN and SYDVKM. The CDR3 spells CASSLLRDSFSYNSPLHF. As DNA, the CDR3 is TGTGCCAGCAGCCTCCTACGGGACAGCTTCTCCTATAATTCACCCCTCCACTTT.

This clonotype was picked up many times. The chain recombines TRBV18 with TRBJ2-3; D is unresolved. Trimming pared 2 bases from V and 8 bases from J, leaving 11 bases between. Germline loops: CDR1 KGHSH, CDR2 LQKENI. This CDR3 comprises 13 residues. DNA of the CDR3: TGTGCCAGCTCACCAGAAAGTGGGTCTACGCAGTATTTT. It codes for CASSPESGSTQYF. The variable domain in full, with the rest retrieved from reference TRBV18 and TRBJ2-3, is NAGVMQNPRHLVRRRGQEARLRCSPMKGHSHVYWYRQLPEEGLKFMVYLQKENIIDESGMPKERFSAEFPKEGPSILRIQQVVRGDSAAYFCASSPESGSTQYFGPGTRLTVL.

This rearrangement joins TRBV6-1 to TRBJ1-5; a weak D match, TRBD1 (5 bases). Deletions cut 9 bases from V and 0 bases from J, with 12 bases between. Germline CDR1 and CDR2: MNHNS and SASEGT. The CDR3 covers 14 residues. The CDR3: CASAIGASNQPQHF. The CDR3 nucleotides are TGTGCCAGTGCTATCGGGGCTAGCAATCAGCCCCAGCATTTT.

This clonotype has ten or more counts. The CDR3: CSVWTGLEETQYF. The CDR3 coding sequence is TGCAGCGTTTGGACCGGGCTGGAGGAGACCCAGTACTTC. The chain carries TRBV29-1 and TRBJ2-5; D is ambiguous. The ends were cut back, 5 bases at V and 5 bases at J, with 15 bases in the middle. The CDR3 length is 13 residues. CDR1 SQVTM and CDR2 ANQGSEA come from the germline V gene.

The table lists this clonotype with many counts. The chain is built from TRBV11-2 and TRBJ2-1; TRBD2 agrees at 7 bases. With 1 base clipped from V and 10 bases from J, the junction kept 13 bases outside the gene matches. This CDR3 comprises 16 residues. Germline CDR1 is SGHAT and CDR2 is FQNNGV. CDR3 in DNA: TGTGCCAGCAGCTTAGTTTTCGGGAGGAAGAAGGGAGAGCAGTTCTTC. Its translation is CASSLVFGRKKGEQFF.

This clonotype was counted ten times or more. This chain uses TRBV10-3 with TRBJ2-5; D not resolved. Germline CDR1 reads ENHRY; CDR2 reads SYGVKD. This CDR3 is 15 amino acids long. The V and J ends lost 0 bases and 6 bases respectively, with 14 bases between them. CDR3 sequence (DNA): TGTGCCATCAGTGAGTCCGTGTCTCTCAAGAAGACCCAGTACTTC. Residues: CAISESVSLKKTQYF.

The V and J genes are TRBV24-1 and TRBJ2-1; TRBD1 is a possible D gene (7 bases). The CDR3 has 15 amino acids. The germline CDR1 and CDR2 sequences are KGHDR and SFDVKD. Trimming left V 1 base short and J 7 bases short, with 13 bases between. CDR3 nucleotide sequence: TGTGCCACCAGTGATTTTGGGGCAGGGGGGAATGAGCAGTTCTTC. This codes for CATSDFGAGGNEQFF.

This clonotype has ten or more counts. V gene TRBV3-1 combines with J gene TRBJ2-2; 15 bases fit TRBD2. The J segment lost 5 bases and the V segment lost 4 bases, leaving 2 bases of the junction unmatched. This CDR3 comprises 16 residues. Germline V gives CDR1 LGHDT, CDR2 YNNKEL (reference sequence). Written as DNA, the CDR3 is TGTGCCAGCAGCCTGGGACTAGCGGGAGGAACCGGGGAGCTGTTTTTT. This gives the protein CASSLGLAGGTGELFF.